The 11 T cell receptor beta chains given below trace back to one sample, sequenced in a study of T cell responses to AZD1222 COVID-19 vaccine. Generated by immunoSEQ multiplex PCR, the TCRdb table keeps only in-frame clones and is missing some. The repertoire includes about 110,000 clones, about 85% of them detected once, and 3.2% sits in the top ten. The input for sequencing was peripheral blood, taken on day 0 of AZD1222 vaccination. The receptors were gathered from an adult in good health.

This chain links TRBV5-4 with TRBJ2-3; D is uncertain. Germline V lookup: CDR1 SGHNT, CDR2 YYREEE (reference sequence). With 0 bases removed from V and 2 bases from J, the gap between germline ends came to 4 bases. The CDR3 is made up of 13 amino acids. CDR3 in DNA: TGTGCCAGCAGCTTGGGAAACACAGATACGCAGTATTTT. Its protein is CASSLGNTDTQYF.

The J gene is TRBJ1-2, the V gene TRBV5-1; possibly TRBD1 for D (6 bases). V lost 4 bases, J lost 8 bases, and 18 bases lay in between. The CDR3 runs 14 residues. Germline CDR1 and CDR2: SGHRS and YFSETQ. CDR3 nucleotides: TGCGCCAGCAGCCTAGATGCGGCAGGGACAGGCTACACCTTC. It is translated as CASSLDAAGTGYTF.

The rearrangement joins TRBV18 to TRBJ2-7; 7 bases match TRBD2. V trimming: 4 bases; J trimming: 1 base; junction bases outside the gene matches: 4. The CDR3 runs 14 residues. The germline V gene encodes CDR1 KGHSH and CDR2 LQKENI. The CDR3 DNA follows: TGTGCCAGCTCACATCCTAGCGGTTCCTACGAGCAGTACTTC. This translates into CASSHPSGSYEQYF.

The V call is TRBV6-5, the J call TRBJ2-7; possible D gene TRBD2, 7 bases. V dropped 4 bases and J dropped 7 bases, with 17 bases sitting between them. CDR1 and CDR2 (germline): MNHEY, SVGAGI. The CDR3 extends over 14 amino acids. The CDR3 region is CASSSPGGLREQYF. CDR3 DNA sequence: TGTGCCAGCAGTTCCCCGGGGGGCCTGAGGGAGCAGTACTTC.

The V call is TRBV7-2, the J call TRBJ1-5; 10 positions match TRBD1. This CDR3 has 15 residues. Germline CDR1 is SGHTA and CDR2 is FQGNSA. The trim removed 1 base at V and 7 bases at J, leaving 4 bases unmatched. The CDR3 DNA reads as TGTGCCAGCAGCTTAGGACGACAGGGGGCACAGCCCCAGCATTTT. Its protein product is CASSLGRQGAQPQHF.

This clone was seen a handful of times. The CDR3: CASSLGTILSYGYTF. In nucleotides, the CDR3 is TGTGCCAGCAGCCTAGGGACGATTTTATCCTATGGCTACACCTTC. The chain carries TRBV11-2 and TRBJ1-2; the D gene is possibly TRBD1 (5 bases). CDR1 and CDR2 from the germline V gene are SGHAT and FQNNGV. The V and J ends lost 5 bases and 4 bases respectively, with 17 bases between them. The CDR3 is 15 residues long.

The chain uses TRBV19 and TRBJ1-1; 10 bases align to TRBD1. V was clipped by 2 bases and J by 4 bases; unmatched bases: 13. Per the germline V gene, CDR1 is LNHDA and CDR2 is SQIVND (reference sequence). The CDR3 extends over 18 amino acids. The DNA of the CDR3 is TGTGCCAGTAGTATAAGTTTATCGACAGGGGGCTTAGGCACTGAAGCTTTCTTT. This codes for CASSISLSTGGLGTEAFF.

This chain links TRBV6-2 or TRBV6-3 with TRBJ2-7, with 8 nucleotides matching TRBD2. Germline values: CDR1 MNHEY, CDR2 SVGEGT. This CDR3 region has 15 residues. The junction had 7 bases not matched to a gene; V was cut back by 6 bases and J by 0 bases. In DNA, the CDR3 is TGTGCCAGCAGCTTGGGACTAGGATACTCCTACGAGCAGTACTTC. Translated, it gives CASSLGLGYSYEQYF.

The V and J genes are TRBV21-1 and TRBJ2-3; the tabulated D call, TRBD2, remains unverified against the DNA. TRBV21-1 is labeled a pseudogene. CDR3 length: 17 amino acids. CDR3 region: CASPTWGIAGGRDTQYF. CDR3 DNA: TGTGCCAGCCCTACCTGGGGAATAGCGGGAGGTCGGGATACGCAGTATTTT.

The chain is built from TRBV13 and TRBJ2-7; D not resolved. V was trimmed by 2 bases and J by 7 bases, leaving 12 bases between them. Germline V gives CDR1 PRHDT, CDR2 FYEKMQ (reference sequence). This CDR3 has 13 amino acids. The DNA of the CDR3 is TGTGCCAGCAGCTTAAACCTTAATTGGGAGCAGTACTTC. This translates into CASSLNLNWEQYF.

The V and J genes are TRBV9 and TRBJ1-6; 7 bases line up with TRBD1. V was pared by 1 base and J by 7 bases, with 5 bases of the junction left unmatched. Germline CDR1 SGDLS, CDR2 YYNGEE. The CDR3 loop spans 15 amino acids. The CDR3: CASSVNRGLNSPLHF. In DNA, the CDR3 is TGTGCCAGCAGCGTAAACAGGGGCCTAAATTCACCCCTCCACTTT. The full variable domain, with the rest looked up from reference TRBV9 and TRBJ1-6, is DSGVTQTPKHLITATGQRVTLRCSPRSGDLSVYWYQQSLDQGLQFLIQYYNGEERAKGNILERFSAQQFPDLHSELNLSSLELGDSALYFCASSVNRGLNSPLHFGNGTRLTVT.